This TCR beta chain was profiled in a study of blood T cell repertoires in COVID-19. Overall study context: Collection of acute and convalescent COVID-19 samples took place in the United States, Italy and Spain. T cells, B-cell-depleted T cells, or PBMCs provided the cDNA or gDNA that served as material.

Per the authors' pipeline: Amplification of reference gene primers was used by the study to estimate nucleated cell counts. Sequenced by immunoSEQ multiplex PCR; TCRdb stores in-frame clones only, minus some. D and trimming come from the DNA, and the V and J calls and clone size come from that table. The sample yields roughly 200,000 clones, less than 80% seen once. V was clipped by 6 bases and J by 5 bases; unmatched bases: 7. The CDR3 totals 15 residues. The germline V gene encodes CDR1 LNHDA and CDR2 SQIVND (reference sequence). Material: peripheral blood. The receptor comes from a man aged 45-65 years who had recovered from COVID-19. This chain connects TRBV19 to TRBJ2-1, with 10 nucleotides matching TRBD2. CDR3 DNA sequence: TGTGCCAGTAGATGGACTAGCGGATGGAACAATGAGCAGTTCTTC. It is translated as CASRWTSGWNNEQFF.